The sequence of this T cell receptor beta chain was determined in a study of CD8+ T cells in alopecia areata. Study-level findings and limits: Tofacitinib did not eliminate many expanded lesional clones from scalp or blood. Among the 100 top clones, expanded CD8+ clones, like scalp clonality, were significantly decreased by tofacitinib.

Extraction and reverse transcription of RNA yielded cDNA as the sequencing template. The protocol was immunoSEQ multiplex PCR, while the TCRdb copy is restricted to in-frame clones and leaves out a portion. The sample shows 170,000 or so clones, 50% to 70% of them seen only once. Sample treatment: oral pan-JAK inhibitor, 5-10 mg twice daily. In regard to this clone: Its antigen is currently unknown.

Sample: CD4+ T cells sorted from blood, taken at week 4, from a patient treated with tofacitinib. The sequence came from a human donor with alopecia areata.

The CDR3, as DNA: TGTGCCAGCAGCCTGACAGGGAGAGACTATGGCTACACCTTC. Translated: CASSLTGRDYGYTF. The V and J genes are TRBV5-4 and TRBJ1-2; 7 positions match TRBD1. The V and J ends lost 4 bases and 3 bases, in that order; junction bases with no gene match: 6. CDR3 size: 14 residues. From germline, CDR1 is SGHNT and CDR2 YYREEE (reference sequence).